This T cell receptor beta chain was found in a study of blood T cells in healthy people across ages. Overall study results and limits: The donors' CMV status was not determined, possibly confounding changes in expanded clonotypes. Roughly linearly, TCR beta diversity per million T cells fell as age increased. Researchers report that TCR beta diversity correlated strongly with naive T cell percentage.

Trimming took 4 bases from V and 2 from J, leaving 9 bases between them. There are 12 residues in the CDR3. CDR1 is SQVTM, CDR2 ANQGSEA, per germline. Combining a sample-barcoded 5' primer with a J-beta primer mix, a second PCR ran for about 7 to 12 cycles. From the 5' RACE reads, TCRdb called clonotypes with MiXCR, one entry per CDR3 protein. The sample lists roughly 1.5 million distinct CDR3 sequences; roughly 43% were seen once. Concerning this clonotype: Its cognate antigen is unknown.

This TCR was recovered from a woman between 18 and 30 years old in good health. The sequencing input was blood. V and J are TRBV29-1 and TRBJ2-7; D remains unclear. The chain's CDR3 is CSVVSDTYEQYF. CDR3 DNA sequence: TGCAGCGTTGTGTCAGACACCTACGAGCAGTACTTC.